Here is one TCR beta chain with its context. Germline CDR1 PRHDT, CDR2 FYEKMQ (reference sequence). The CDR3 has 14 residues. V lost 6 bases to trimming and J lost 7 bases; unmatched junction nucleotides: 10. Assignment of participants to cohorts was predicated upon participant-reported clinical history. Each recovered donor of Cohort 3 presented with two negative PCRs, clearance, or symptom resolution. In the original processing: Amplification from reference gene primers served as the basis for estimated nucleated cell counts. Sequenced by immunoSEQ multiplex PCR; TCRdb stores in-frame clones only, minus some. V and J calls and clone size come straight from that table; D and trimming were deduced from the DNA. The sample yields more than 350,000 clones, 85% to 90% seen once. This record belongs to a study of blood T cell repertoires in COVID-19. The wider study: Samples representing acute and convalescent COVID-19 were sourced from the United States, Italy and Spain.

The chain joins TRBV13 to TRBJ1-1; 8 bases are a match to TRBD1. This TCR was recovered from a young man who had recovered from COVID-19. Sequenced: PBMCs or T cells enriched from blood (not recorded which). Here the CDR3 DNA reads TGTGCCAGCAGTCCTCTGGCAGGGGGCGGTGAAGCTTTCTTT. Translated: CASSPLAGGGEAFF.